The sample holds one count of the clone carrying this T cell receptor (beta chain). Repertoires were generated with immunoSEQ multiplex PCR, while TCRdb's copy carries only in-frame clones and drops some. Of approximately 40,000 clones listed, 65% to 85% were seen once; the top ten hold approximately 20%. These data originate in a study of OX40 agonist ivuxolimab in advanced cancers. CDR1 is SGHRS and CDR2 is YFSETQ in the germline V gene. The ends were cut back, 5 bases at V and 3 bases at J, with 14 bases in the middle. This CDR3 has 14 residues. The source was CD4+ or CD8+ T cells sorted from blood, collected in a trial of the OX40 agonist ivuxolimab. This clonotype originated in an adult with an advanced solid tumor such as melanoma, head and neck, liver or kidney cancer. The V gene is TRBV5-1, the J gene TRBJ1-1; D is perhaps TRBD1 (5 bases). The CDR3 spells CASSFPGSDTEAFF. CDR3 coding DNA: TGCGCCAGCAGTTTTCCAGGGTCCGACACTGAAGCTTTCTTT.